This TCR beta chain is drawn from a study of T cells after yellow fever vaccination. In its sample, this clonotype was seen a few times. Using its own MiXCR run on the 5' RACE reads, TCRdb lists one record per CDR3 protein. The table shows approximately 550,000 distinct CDR3 sequences, with under 25% occurring only once. Germline values: CDR1 DFQATT, CDR2 SNEGSKA (reference sequence). This CDR3 comprises 15 residues. The V and J ends lost 3 bases and 7 bases, in that order; junction bases with no gene match: 6. The source material was PBMCs, sampled 15 days after the yellow fever booster vaccination. The receptor was isolated from a young man who received the YFV17D yellow fever vaccine. The rearrangement links TRBV20-1 to TRBJ2-1; TRBD2 matches 13 bases. The CDR3 DNA follows: TGCAGTGCTAGCTTGGGGACTAGCGGGAATAATGAGCAGTTCTTC. Residues: CSASLGTSGNNEQFF.